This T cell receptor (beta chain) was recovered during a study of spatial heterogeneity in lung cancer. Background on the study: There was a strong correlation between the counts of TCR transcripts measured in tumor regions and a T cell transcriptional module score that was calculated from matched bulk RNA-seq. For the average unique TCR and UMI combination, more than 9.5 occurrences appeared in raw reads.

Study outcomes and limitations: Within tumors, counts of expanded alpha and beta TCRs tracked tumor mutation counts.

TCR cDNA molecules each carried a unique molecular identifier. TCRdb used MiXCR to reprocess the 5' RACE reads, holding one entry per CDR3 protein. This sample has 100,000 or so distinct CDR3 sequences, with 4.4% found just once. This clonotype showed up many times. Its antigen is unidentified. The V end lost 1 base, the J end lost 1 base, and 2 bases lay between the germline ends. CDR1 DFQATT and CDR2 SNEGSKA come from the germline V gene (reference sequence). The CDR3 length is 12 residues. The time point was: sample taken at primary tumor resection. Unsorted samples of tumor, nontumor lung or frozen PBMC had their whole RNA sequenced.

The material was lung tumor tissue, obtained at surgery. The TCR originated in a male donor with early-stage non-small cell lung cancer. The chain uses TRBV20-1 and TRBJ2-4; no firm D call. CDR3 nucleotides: TGCAGTGCTAGAGTTGCCAAAAACATTCAGTACTTC. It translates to CSARVAKNIQYF.